The entry that follows covers one TCR beta chain sequence. These data are taken from a study of blood T cell repertoires in COVID-19. Study background: T cells, B-cell-depleted T cells, or PBMCs supplied cDNA or gDNA.

Germline CDR1 SNHLY, CDR2 FYNNEI. This CDR3 has 11 amino acids. V was trimmed by 6 bases and J by 4 bases, leaving 7 bases between them. Method: immunoSEQ multiplex PCR; TCRdb's copy keeps in-frame clones and lacks some. The sample shows roughly 150,000 clones, 87% of them seen only once. This chain connects TRBV2 to TRBJ2-7; D gene ambiguous. The TCR sequence derives from a human donor in a cohort sampled during active COVID-19. The sequenced material came from peripheral blood. The CDR3 nucleotides are TGTGCCAGCAGCTACAGTTACGAGCAGTACTTC. Protein: CASSYSYEQYF.